This is a list of T cell receptor beta chains from one sample in a study of cytomegalovirus exposure and HLA in healthy donors. Generated by immunoSEQ multiplex PCR, the TCRdb table keeps only in-frame clones and is missing some. Of roughly 130,000 clones detected, less than 85% appear once; the ten largest clones hold more than 2.5%. The sequenced sample was PBMCs. All receptors come from a male donor in good health and CMV-seronegative. The CDR3 runs from the conserved cysteine through the conserved F or W. The D gene is left open where the match is weak. Expanded clones get a size class; other rows say once, few or many, or leave the size out.

d_call j_call v_call clone_size cdr3_aa cdr3_nt
- TRBJ2-7 TRBV7-9 few CASSLDNYEQYF TGTGCCAGCAGCTTAGACAACTACGAGCAGTACTTC
TRBD2 TRBJ2-5 TRBV9 - CASGLAGTSWETQYF TGTGCCAGCGGACTAGCGGGGACCTCCTGGGAGACCCAGTACTTC
TRBD2 TRBJ2-3 TRBV5-5 - CASSSSGGDSRTQYF TGTGCCAGCAGCTCTAGCGGGGGTGATTCAAGGACGCAGTATTTT
- TRBJ1-2 TRBV2 - CASTRWGVWGYTF TGTGCCAGCACCAGATGGGGGGTATGGGGCTACACCTTC
TRBD2 TRBJ2-7 TRBV19 - CASSIMGGSDEQYF TGTGCCAGTAGTATAATGGGAGGGTCCGACGAGCAGTACTTC
TRBD1 TRBJ1-3 TRBV5-1 - CASSWGQGPFSGNTIYF TGCGCCAGCAGCTGGGGACAGGGTCCTTTCTCTGGAAACACCATATATTTT
- TRBJ2-5 TRBV5-6 - CASSPGDFQETQYF TGTGCCAGCAGCCCCGGGGACTTCCAAGAGACCCAGTACTTC
TRBD1 TRBJ1-2 TRBV30 - CAWSVRGTESNYGYTF TGTGCCTGGAGTGTAAGAGGGACAGAATCTAACTATGGCTACACCTTC
- TRBJ2-1 TRBV5-7 - CASSLGGGGVLSYNEQFF TGTGCCAGCAGCTTGGGGGGGGGCGGGGTCCTCTCCTACAATGAGCAGTTCTTC
- TRBJ1-2 TRBV18 - CASSPGGAGYGYTF TGTGCCAGCTCACCCGGGGGGGCTGGCTATGGCTACACCTTC
- TRBJ2-2 TRBV7-9 once CSSSSRTRGELFF TGTTCCAGCAGCTCCCGTACCAGGGGGGAGCTGTTTTTT
TRBD2 TRBJ2-1 TRBV5-1 - CASSLVAGGPYNEQFF TGCGCCAGCAGCTTGGTTGCGGGAGGGCCCTACAATGAGCAGTTCTTC
- TRBJ2-7 TRBV19 - CASSTSSYEQYF TGTGCCAGTAGTACGAGCTCCTACGAGCAGTACTTC
- TRBJ1-6 TRBV27 - CASSLARTVNSPLHF TGTGCCAGCAGTTTAGCAAGGACAGTTAATTCACCCCTCCACTTT
- TRBJ2-3 TRBV2 - CASSEIHPADTQYF TGTGCCAGCTCGGAGATACACCCCGCAGATACGCAGTATTTT
TRBD1 TRBJ1-2 TRBV5-1 - CASSLEGQGTNYGYTF TGCGCCAGCAGCTTGGAGGGACAGGGTACTAACTATGGCTACACCTTC
- TRBJ1-2 TRBV4-2 - CASSFRRQDNYGYTF TGTGCCAGCAGCTTTCGCAGACAGGATAACTATGGCTACACCTTC
- TRBJ2-7 TRBV4-1 - CASSQDTGFYEQYF TGCGCCAGCAGCCAAGATACAGGGTTCTACGAGCAGTACTTC
- TRBJ1-2 TRBV2 - CASTGLSIYGYTF TGTGCCAGCACAGGACTTTCGATCTATGGCTACACCTTC
- TRBJ1-1 TRBV7-9 - CASSRGVGTEAFF TGTGCCAGCAGCCGGGGAGTGGGCACTGAAGCTTTCTTT
TRBD2 TRBJ2-7 TRBV5-1 - CASSQGLAGRGEQYF TGCGCCAGCAGCCAAGGACTAGCGGGCCGAGGGGAGCAGTACTTC
- TRBJ2-1 TRBV5-4 few CASSLNNEQFF TGTGCCAGCAGCCTAAACAATGAGCAGTTCTTC
- TRBJ1-1 TRBV18 - CASSPLQGTEAFF TGTGCCAGCTCACCGCTCCAGGGTACTGAAGCTTTCTTT
TRBD2 TRBJ2-3 TRBV25-1 - CASSEGSRGGTDTQYF TGTGCCAGCAGTGAAGGTTCGCGGGGGGGCACAGATACGCAGTATTTT
- TRBJ1-2 TRBV5-1 - CASSLARELNGYTF TGCGCCAGCAGCTTGGCCCGGGAACTGAATGGCTACACCTTC
TRBD1 TRBJ2-1 TRBV6-4 - CASSDGTGGGNEQFF TGTGCCAGCAGTGACGGGACAGGGGGCGGAAATGAGCAGTTCTTC
TRBD1 TRBJ2-7 TRBV13 - CASSLLNRGQTYEQYF TGTGCCAGCAGCTTACTGAACAGGGGGCAAACCTACGAGCAGTACTTC
- TRBJ2-5 TRBV20-1 - CSASLASDQYF TGCAGTGCTAGTCTCGCGAGTGACCAGTACTTC
- TRBJ2-2 TRBV27 - CASSRTNANTGELFF TGTGCCAGCAGCCGGACAAACGCGAACACCGGGGAGCTGTTTTTT
TRBD1 TRBJ1-1 TRBV6-5 few CASREQGRNTEAFF TGTGCCAGCAGGGAACAGGGGAGGAACACTGAAGCTTTCTTT
- TRBJ2-2 TRBV6-4 - CASSHGEGELFF TGTGCCAGCAGCCATGGAGAAGGGGAGCTGTTTTTT
TRBD1 TRBJ1-5 TRBV5-1 - CASREGTGAYQPQHF TGCGCCAGCAGAGAGGGGACAGGGGCTTATCAGCCCCAGCATTTT
TRBD1 TRBJ1-1 TRBV27 - CASRRQGGTEAFF TGTGCCAGCAGAAGACAGGGGGGGACTGAAGCTTTCTTT
TRBD1 TRBJ2-5 TRBV5-5 once CASSPWGTGGTETQYF TGTGCCAGCAGCCCGTGGGGGACAGGGGGGACAGAGACCCAGTACTTC
TRBD1 TRBJ2-1 TRBV5-1 - CASSRQGNEQFF TGCGCCAGCAGCCGACAGGGGAATGAGCAGTTCTTC
TRBD1 TRBJ1-1 TRBV7-9 - CASSLAGTALMNTEAFF TGTGCCAGCAGCTTAGCCGGGACAGCCTTAATGAACACTGAAGCTTTCTTT
- TRBJ1-5 TRBV4-2 - CASSQDRGQPQHF TGTGCCAGCAGCCAAGACAGGGGCCAGCCCCAGCATTTT
- TRBJ2-2 TRBV7-9 - CASSLAHFTGELFF TGTGCCAGCAGCTTAGCCCATTTCACCGGGGAGCTGTTTTTT
- TRBJ2-7 TRBV5-1 - CASSAGAGTYEQYF TGCGCCAGCAGCGCGGGGGCAGGGACTTACGAGCAGTACTTC
TRBD1 TRBJ1-5 TRBV10-3 - CASEPGQGNDQPQHF TGTGCCTCCGAACCGGGACAGGGGAATGATCAGCCCCAGCATTTT
- TRBJ1-1 TRBV5-1 - CASSRDPNTEAFF TGCGCCAGCAGCAGAGATCCGAACACTGAAGCTTTCTTT
- TRBJ2-4 TRBV6-1 - CASSEAKGVAKNSQYF TGTGCCAGCAGTGAAGCGAAGGGGGTGGCCAAAAACAGTCAGTACTTC
- TRBJ2-7 TRBV2 - CASFPGDRGDNYEQYF TGTGCCAGCTTCCCTGGAGACCGGGGAGATAACTACGAGCAGTACTTC
- TRBJ2-1 TRBV27 - CASSFQGSYNEQFF TGTGCCAGCAGTTTTCAGGGTTCCTACAATGAGCAGTTCTTC
TRBD2 TRBJ2-1 TRBV6-6 - CASSYRLAGRPNEQFF TGTGCCAGCAGTTACCGACTAGCGGGAAGACCCAATGAGCAGTTCTTC